The text below deals with one T cell receptor (beta chain). This sample was taken from a study of T cell responses to AZD1222 COVID-19 vaccine. Per germline, CDR1 SGHRS and CDR2 YFSETQ. Trimming took off 0 bases at V and 8 bases at J, with 2 bases between the two ends. This CDR3 has 11 amino acids. Only in-frame clones appear in the TCRdb table, and some are missing; sequencing was by immunoSEQ multiplex PCR. In the table there are about 120,000 clones, 88% of which are singletons. The TCR comes from an adult in good health. This chain uses TRBV5-1 with TRBJ1-4; no reliable D call. Sequencing used peripheral blood, obtained on day 0 of AZD1222 vaccination. The DNA of the CDR3 is TGCGCCAGCAGCTTGGGCGAAAAACTGTTTTTT. Encoded protein: CASSLGEKLFF.